A single T cell receptor (beta chain) is shown here with its context. These data originate in a study of T cell changes during pregnancy in multiple sclerosis. The data were produced by immunoSEQ multiplex PCR, yet TCRdb's version contains in-frame clones alone and is incomplete. The sample gives about 100,000 clones, over 85% of which show up once; 1% to 1.5% is in the top ten. This sample comprised peripheral blood, obtained in the second trimester of pregnancy. The TCR was taken from a female donor with multiple sclerosis, enrolled in a pregnancy study.

The CDR3 DNA is TGTGCTGCGACTAGCGGGGGTGGAAATACGCAGTATTTT. Its protein is CAATSGGGNTQYF. The gene calls are TRBV30 and TRBJ2-3; 12 nucleotides line up with TRBD2. The CDR3 runs to 13 residues. In germline, CDR1 is GTSNPN, CDR2 SVGIG (reference sequence).